One sample yielded the 27 T cell receptor beta chains listed below, sequenced in a study of blood T cells in healthy people across ages. Together with a sample-barcoded 5' primer, a J-beta primer mix was included in a second PCR lasting roughly 6 to 12 cycles. MiXCR, run by TCRdb on the 5' RACE reads, gives a single entry per CDR3 protein. This table holds some 1.5 million distinct CDR3 sequences, 28% found once. Sequencing used blood. These receptor sequences come from a woman under 40 in good health.

This clonotype has a handful of counts. The J gene is TRBJ2-7, the V gene TRBV7-6, with TRBD2 identical over 10 bases. V was clipped by 0 bases and J by 7 bases; unmatched bases: 9. CDR1 is SGHVS and CDR2 is FNYEAQ in the germline V gene. The CDR3 spans 16 residues. In DNA form, the CDR3 reads TGTGCCAGCAGCTTAGCCTCTAGCGGGGGATTGGGGGAGCAGTACTTC. Amino acid sequence: CASSLASSGGLGEQYF.

The chain uses TRBV2 and TRBJ1-2; 10 positions agree with TRBD1. The V gene end was trimmed by 9 bases and the J gene end by 0 bases; junction bases not matched to a gene: 10. This CDR3 region has 16 residues. Germline-derived CDR1 and CDR2 are SNHLY and FYNNEI. The CDR3 DNA is TGTGCCAGTATCCCGGGACAGGGGATTCCTAACTATGGCTACACCTTC. This gives the protein CASIPGQGIPNYGYTF.

This clonotype has only a few counts. This chain uses TRBV5-6 with TRBJ2-1; TRBD2 agrees at 11 bases. The length of the CDR3 is 14 residues. The V segment lost 4 bases and the J segment 8 bases; nucleotides outside the gene matches: 5. From germline, CDR1 is SGHDT and CDR2 YYEEEE. The DNA of the CDR3 is TGTGCCAGCAGCAATAGCGGGGGGGACGATGAGCAGTTCTTC. Translating gives CASSNSGGDDEQFF.

The table lists this clonotype with a few counts. The genes are TRBV10-3 and TRBJ1-4, with no clear D. The CDR3 sequence is 13 residues long. Germline values: CDR1 ENHRY, CDR2 SYGVKD. V gave up 3 bases and J gave up 5 bases, with 7 bases separating them. DNA for the CDR3: TGTGCCATCAGTGATGCCGTAAATGAAAAACTGTTTTTT. This codes for CAISDAVNEKLFF.

The sample holds a few counts of this clonotype. The chain combines TRBV20-1 with TRBJ1-1; D gene ambiguous. The CDR3 extends over 11 amino acids. In germline, CDR1 is DFQATT, CDR2 SNEGSKA (reference sequence). V lost 6 bases, J lost 7 bases, and 12 bases lay in between. CDR3 protein: CSAPGPDEAFF. Here the CDR3 DNA reads TGCAGTGCCCCTGGGCCAGATGAAGCTTTCTTT.

This clonotype came up a few times. The chain uses TRBV4-1 and TRBJ1-2; D perhaps matches TRBD1 (5 bases). This CDR3 comprises 14 residues. Trimming removed 0 bases from V and 7 bases from J, with 12 bases in between. The V gene's germline CDR1 is MGHRA and CDR2 YSYEKL. In DNA form, the CDR3 reads TGCGCCAGCAGCCAAGATCAAGGGGATGGTGGCTACACCTTC. Translated: CASSQDQGDGGYTF.

This clonotype was picked up many times. The chain combines TRBV29-1 with TRBJ2-1; TRBD2 agrees at 11 bases. After removal of 2 bases from V and 4 bases from J, the junction contained 7 bases not matched to a gene. The CDR3 length is 16 residues. Germline V gene sequence: CDR1 SQVTM, CDR2 ANQGSEA. The CDR3 region is CSVEPPGTSGYNEQFF. In DNA, the CDR3 is TGCAGCGTTGAACCTCCCGGGACTAGCGGATACAATGAGCAGTTCTTC.

The rearrangement uses TRBV29-1 and TRBJ2-1; D possibly uses TRBD1 or TRBD2 (5 bases each). Germline lookup yields CDR1 SQVTM and CDR2 ANQGSEA. This CDR3 region has 11 residues. Trimming shortened V by 4 bases and J by 9 bases, and 10 bases separated the two germline ends. CDR3 bases: TGCAGCGTTGCCCAGGGACGTGAGCAGTTCTTC. It encodes CSVAQGREQFF.

There are many counts of this clonotype. The DNA for the CDR3 is TGCAGCGTTCGGACGGCTCGGGCTTACGAGCAGTACTTC. Amino acids: CSVRTARAYEQYF. This sequence joins TRBV29-1 and TRBJ2-7; no clear D. V was pared by 5 bases and J by 4 bases, with 15 bases between. CDR3 length equals 13 residues. In germline, CDR1 is SQVTM, CDR2 ANQGSEA.

This rearrangement joins TRBV19 to TRBJ2-5, with 8 bases that match TRBD1. Germline V gene sequence: CDR1 LNHDA, CDR2 SQIVND (reference sequence). This CDR3 spans 15 amino acids. V lost 3 bases to trimming and J lost 11 bases; unmatched junction nucleotides: 14. CDR3 loop: CASSIRAGGRHEQYF. CDR3 nucleotide sequence: TGTGCCAGTAGTATTAGGGCAGGGGGCCGTCATGAGCAGTACTTC. Using reference TRBV19 and TRBJ2-5 for the parts outside the CDR3, the full variable domain is DGGITQSPKYLFRKEGQNVTLSCEQNLNHDAMYWYRQDPGQGLRLIYYSQIVNDFQKGDIAEGYSVSREKKESFPLTVTSAQKNPTAFYLCASSIRAGGRHEQYFGPGTRLLVL.

The chain links TRBV4-1 to TRBJ1-1, with 8 bases aligning to TRBD1. In germline, CDR1 is MGHRA, CDR2 YSYEKL. This CDR3 comprises 17 residues. V was clipped by 1 base and J by 6 bases; unmatched bases: 13. CDR3 loop: CASSQGETGEYGAEAFF. The CDR3 region has the DNA TGCGCCAGCAGCCAAGGGGAGACAGGGGAGTATGGCGCTGAAGCTTTCTTT.

V usage is TRBV5-1 and J usage is TRBJ2-5, with TRBD2 matching over 10 bases. The germline V gene has CDR1 SGHRS and CDR2 YFSETQ. This CDR3 spans 16 amino acids. The ends lost 4 bases at V and 4 bases at J; junction bases unmatched: 10. CDR3 bases: TGCGCCAGCAGCCACGACGGGACTAGCGTTGGAGAGACCCAGTACTTC. It yields the protein CASSHDGTSVGETQYF.

Only one count was recorded for this clonotype. The V gene is TRBV20-1, the J gene TRBJ1-1; D remains ambiguous. Germline-derived CDR1 and CDR2 are DFQATT and SNEGSKA (reference sequence). The CDR3 length is 15 residues. Trimming stripped 3 bases from V and 3 bases from J, with 17 bases between. The CDR3 DNA follows: TGCAGTGCTAGTAAAGATGGGAGGATGGACACTGAAGCTTTCTTT. Translating gives CSASKDGRMDTEAFF.

The sample holds a few counts of this clonotype. V usage is TRBV9 and J usage is TRBJ2-3; 7 bases agree with TRBD2. The CDR3 is 16 residues long. V trimming: 4 bases; J trimming: 0 bases; junction bases outside the gene matches: 8. Germline loops: CDR1 SGDLS, CDR2 YYNGEE. CDR3 region: CASSPWISGSTDTQYF. CDR3 sequence (DNA): TGTGCCAGCAGCCCTTGGATTAGCGGGAGCACAGATACGCAGTATTTT.

The chain uses TRBV10-2 and TRBJ2-1; D not resolved. The CDR3 totals 15 residues. Germline assignment: CDR1 WSHSY and CDR2 SAAADI. V was trimmed by 3 bases and J by 0 bases, leaving 9 bases between them. Here the CDR3 DNA reads TGCGCCAGCAGTGAAGTCCTTGTCTCCTACAATGAGCAGTTCTTC. Its protein is CASSEVLVSYNEQFF.

The chain links TRBV3-1 to TRBJ2-3; no reliable D call. This CDR3 is built from 14 residues. V was cut by 3 bases and J by 7 bases, with 14 bases left in between. Germline lookup yields CDR1 LGHDT and CDR2 YNNKEL (reference sequence). CDR3 residues: CASSQPFGVYTQYF. In nucleotides, the CDR3 is TGTGCCAGCAGCCAGCCGTTCGGAGTGTATACGCAGTATTTT.

This clonotype has only a few counts. The chain carries TRBV5-1 and TRBJ2-5; TRBD1 agrees at 7 bases. Germline-derived CDR1 and CDR2 are SGHRS and YFSETQ. The ends lost 0 bases at V and 1 base at J; junction bases unmatched: 6. This CDR3 has 16 residues. The CDR3 DNA follows: TGCGCCAGCAGCTTGGTTTCGGGACAGCCCCAAGAGACCCAGTACTTC. It translates to CASSLVSGQPQETQYF.

The V gene is TRBV9, the J gene TRBJ2-5; weak D call: TRBD2 (6 bases). Trimming left V 2 bases short and J 1 base short, with 9 bases between. The germline gives CDR1 SGDLS, CDR2 YYNGEE. The CDR3 covers 14 residues. Here the CDR3 reads CASSVTSRQETQYF. The CDR3 nucleotides are TGTGCCAGCAGCGTCACTAGCCGCCAAGAGACCCAGTACTTC.

This clonotype has a handful of counts. This chain links TRBV5-1 with TRBJ1-1, with TRBD1 matching over 7 bases. J was trimmed by 4 bases and V by 4 bases; bases with no gene match: 7. CDR3 length: 14 amino acids. Germline lookup yields CDR1 SGHRS and CDR2 YFSETQ. The DNA for the CDR3 is TGCGCCAGCAGCACGACAGGGAAGCCCACTGAAGCTTTCTTT. Translated: CASSTTGKPTEAFF.

In DNA form, the CDR3 reads TGCAGTGCTAGACGACAGAGGGCAGATACGCAGTATTTT. This translates into CSARRQRADTQYF. J is TRBJ2-3 and V is TRBV20-1; the D call may be TRBD1 or TRBD2 (5 bases each). Per germline, CDR1 DFQATT and CDR2 SNEGSKA (reference sequence). Trimming removed 2 bases at V and 4 bases at J, with 10 bases between. CDR3 length: 13 residues.

With respect to this clonotype: A much larger clone lies a single base off, so this may be a read error. The V call is TRBV6-6, the J call TRBJ2-1; D could derive from TRBD1 or TRBD2 (5 bases each). CDR3 size: 15 residues. Germline-derived CDR1 and CDR2 are MNHNY and SVGAGI (reference sequence). The CDR3 nucleotides read TGTGCCAGCGGTTACCGGGACCCCTCGTACAATGAGCAGTTCTTC. It encodes CASGYRDPSYNEQFF.

The rearrangement links TRBV5-1 to TRBJ2-3; 7 bases are a match to TRBD1. The CDR3 loop spans 14 amino acids. From germline, CDR1 is SGHRS and CDR2 YFSETQ. The V gene end was trimmed by 3 bases and the J gene end by 6 bases; junction bases not matched to a gene: 7. The DNA for the CDR3 is TGCGCCAGCAGCTCGGACAGGTGGATGGATACGCAGTATTTT. This codes for CASSSDRWMDTQYF.

In the case of this clonotype: This could be a read error, since a much larger clone is one nucleotide away. The chain combines TRBV5-1 with TRBJ2-5; D unresolved. TRBJ2-7 explains the end of the DNA better; the J call may be wrong. CDR1 and CDR2 (germline): SGHRS, YFSETQ. The CDR3 covers 15 residues. In DNA form, the CDR3 reads TGCGCCAGCAGTACCCTTAGAACAGTGGACCACGAGCAGTACTTC. Encoded protein: CASSTLRTVDHEQYF.

This clonotype was seen only a few times. V is TRBV7-9 and J is TRBJ2-1, with 7 bases that match TRBD2. The CDR3 is made up of 15 amino acids. Germline V gene data show CDR1 as SEHNR and CDR2 as FQNEAQ (reference sequence). V gave up 2 bases and J gave up 7 bases; unmatched junction bases: 8. In DNA form, the CDR3 reads TGTGCCAGCAGCTTACCCGCCAGCGGGGTTAATGAGCAGTTCTTC. Translated, it gives CASSLPASGVNEQFF.

The rearrangement links TRBV30 to TRBJ2-5, with D maybe TRBD1 (7 bases). The tail of the sequence fits TRBJ2-7 better, so the J call may be wrong. Germline loops: CDR1 GTSNPN, CDR2 SVGIG (reference sequence). The CDR3 has 16 amino acids. The CDR3 sequence is CAWSDYPQGGPYEQYF. The CDR3 DNA is TGTGCCTGGAGTGACTACCCTCAGGGGGGTCCCTACGAGCAGTACTTC.

The rearrangement uses TRBV20-1 and TRBJ2-1, with D perhaps matching TRBD1 (6 bases). The J call may be mistaken, given a closer DNA end match to TRBJ2-7. Germline values: CDR1 DFQATT, CDR2 SNEGSKA (reference sequence). The CDR3 has 15 residues. CDR3: CSARDHRVSYNEQYF. Written as DNA, the CDR3 is TGCAGTGCTAGAGATCACAGGGTCTCCTACAATGAGCAGTACTTC.

In its sample, this clonotype was seen many times. The rearrangement uses TRBV12-3 or TRBV12-4 and TRBJ1-2; the D gene is possibly TRBD1 (5 bases). The CDR3 has 13 residues. The V gene lost 4 bases and the J gene lost 4 bases, with 10 bases spanning the gap. The CDR3 spells CASSSGKGYGYTF. The CDR3 DNA follows: TGTGCCAGCAGTTCAGGGAAGGGCTATGGCTACACCTTC.